This entry lists 3 T cell receptor beta chains sequenced from one sample in a study of regulatory T cells in long-lasting Graves disease. The authors built TCR beta libraries using iRepertoire HTBI primers and Arm-PCR of CDR3 regions. TCRdb itself ran the multiplex PCR reads through MiXCR, one entry per CDR3 protein. The sample has about 540,000 distinct CDR3 sequences, around an eighth seen once. Time point meaning: newly diagnosed GD, antithyroid drugs for less than 3 months. The TCR library used RNA extracted from PBMCs. These same data were also listed under a study on T cells in Graves' hyperthyroidism and ophthalmopathy.

This specimen consisted of peripheral blood mononuclear cells (PBMCs), obtained at new diagnosis, from a patient treated with antithyroid drugs. The receptors originated from a man aged 30 to 39 with Graves disease.

This clonotype was detected many times. The chain combines TRBV7-9 with TRBJ2-1; TRBD1 aligns across 7 bases. Trimming removed 7 bases from V and 8 bases from J; junction bases left unmatched: 11. CDR1 and CDR2 (germline): SEHNR, FQNEAQ (reference sequence). The CDR3 is 14 residues long. The CDR3 sequence: CASTLRGPPDEQFF. The CDR3 bases are TGTGCCAGCACCCTTAGGGGGCCTCCCGATGAGCAGTTCTTC.

V usage is TRBV24-1 and J usage is TRBJ1-4; no definite D call. The CDR3 consists of 15 residues. Per the germline V gene, CDR1 is KGHDR and CDR2 is SFDVKD. Between the trimmed V and J ends, which lost 4 bases and 8 bases, there was a span of 16 bases. The CDR3 coding sequence is TGTGCCACCAGTGACCCAGGACGGGATAGGGAAAAACTGTTTTTT. Amino acid sequence: CATSDPGRDREKLFF.

This clonotype was counted ten times or more. For the CDR3, the DNA is TGTGCCAGCAGCAAAACAGGGGGCACCTACGAGCAGTACTTC. This codes for CASSKTGGTYEQYF. This chain uses TRBV3-1 with TRBJ2-7; 9 nucleotides match TRBD1. Germline lookup yields CDR1 LGHDT and CDR2 YNNKEL (reference sequence). The V gene end was trimmed by 5 bases and the J gene end by 2 bases; junction bases not matched to a gene: 4. The CDR3 covers 14 residues.